The T cell receptor (beta chain) described here comes from a study of OX40 agonist ivuxolimab in advanced cancers. For the study at large: Ivuxolimab, an agonistic anti-OX40 (CD134) antibody, was given to patients.

This CDR3 has 13 amino acids. Trimming took off 5 bases at V and 9 bases at J, with 11 bases between the two ends. CDR1 is SGHTA, CDR2 FQGNSA, per germline. The assay was immunoSEQ multiplex PCR, and TCRdb's table has in-frame clones only and misses some. The table lists some 52,000 clones, approximately 80% of them singletons, with 9.5% to 15% in the top ten. The chain is built from TRBV7-2 and TRBJ1-6; D gene unclear. The sample was CD4+ or CD8+ T cells sorted from blood, taken in a trial of the OX40 agonist ivuxolimab. This TCR was recovered from an adult with an advanced solid tumor such as melanoma, head and neck, liver or kidney cancer. The CDR3 DNA reads as TGTGCCAGCAGCCAGGCGGTGGGTTCACCCCTCCACTTT. This translates into CASSQAVGSPLHF.